The clone carrying this T cell receptor (beta chain) occurred a few times. Its matching antigen is unknown. These data belong to a study of T cell repertoires in cytomegalovirus infection. In germline, CDR1 is MNHEY, CDR2 SVGEGT. This CDR3 comprises 17 residues. Trimming pared 5 bases from V and 3 bases from J, leaving 22 bases between. TCRdb ran MiXCR on the reads and lists one entry per CDR3 protein. The sample has some 800,000 distinct CDR3 sequences, 32% seen once; the top ten hold 12%. Sequencing was performed on cultured CD8+ T cells from PBMCs, taken from culture after CMV antigen stimulation. The receptor was derived from a human donor in good health (CMV status not recorded). Some clones in this sample may be carry-over from other donors' samples. The genes are TRBV6-2 or TRBV6-3 and TRBJ2-5; possible D gene TRBD1, 6 bases. In DNA form, the CDR3 reads TGTGCCAGCAGTACCTTCCCCGGGCAGGGGATGGAAGAGACCCAGTACTTC. As protein: CASSTFPGQGMEETQYF.